These 20 T cell receptor beta chains came from one sample sequenced in a study of blood T cell repertoires in COVID-19 (dated by TCRdb to 2018 to 2021). The library was built by means of the immunoSEQ multiplex PCR assay. Imported from immuneACCESS, the table was reduced by TCRdb to in-frame sequences with V and J called. These copies leave out some clones; in studies compared against another copy, an unresolved V gene accounts for under half, and the cause of the remainder is not known. Present in this sample are about 99,000 clones, 84% of which were seen just once. The ten most abundant clones make up roughly 2.1% of the sample. The sequenced material came from peripheral blood. Receptor source: a man between 65 and 85 years old with active or convalescent COVID-19.

This clone was observed a single time. The chain carries TRBV2 and TRBJ2-7; no reliable D call. The CDR3 is made up of 11 amino acids. Per the germline V gene, CDR1 is SNHLY and CDR2 is FYNNEI. V was trimmed by 8 bases and J by 3 bases, leaving 8 bases between them. The CDR3 is CASGTLYEQYF. The DNA of the CDR3 is TGTGCCAGCGGCACCCTCTACGAGCAGTACTTC. The full variable domain, completed using reference TRBV2 and TRBJ2-7, is EPEVTQTPSHQVTQMGQEVILRCVPISNHLYFYWYRQILGQKVEFLVSFYNNEISEKSEIFDDQFSVERPDGSNFTLKIRSTKLEDSAMYFCASGTLYEQYFGPGTRLTVT.

This clone was counted between two and nine times. The genes are TRBV5-1 and TRBJ1-3; a weak D match, TRBD1 (6 bases). The CDR3 length is 14 residues. The germline V gene has CDR1 SGHRS and CDR2 YFSETQ. V was trimmed by 4 bases and J by 2 bases, leaving 10 bases between them. CDR3 protein: CASSAQGPGNTIYF. DNA for the CDR3: TGCGCCAGCAGCGCACAGGGTCCTGGAAACACCATATATTTT.

The CDR3 sequence is CASSLPRNEQFF. CDR3 DNA: TGCGCCAGCAGCTTACCGCGGAATGAGCAGTTCTTC. The chain is built from TRBV5-1 and TRBJ2-1; D is ambiguous. CDR3 length equals 12 residues. Germline V gene data show CDR1 as SGHRS and CDR2 as YFSETQ. Trimming cost V 2 bases and J 7 bases, with 7 bases left between them.

The chain carries TRBV28 and TRBJ2-7, with a tentative D call TRBD2 (5 bases). This CDR3 is 12 amino acids long. Germline-derived CDR1 and CDR2 are MDHEN and SYDVKM. The V and J ends lost 3 bases and 6 bases respectively, with 9 bases between them. CDR3 DNA: TGTGCCAGCAGTTTCAGAGCGGCCGAGCAGTACTTC. Amino acids: CASSFRAAEQYF.

The CDR3 loop is CASSRDSTGGRTEAFF. The CDR3 bases are TGTGCCAGTAGCAGGGACTCGACAGGGGGTCGAACTGAAGCTTTCTTT. The V call is TRBV19, the J call TRBJ1-1; 9 nucleotides match TRBD1. This CDR3 is built from 16 residues. CDR1 and CDR2 (germline): LNHDA, SQIVND (reference sequence). V lost 6 bases and J lost 5; bases outside the gene matches: 13.

The V gene is TRBV28, the J gene TRBJ2-2; TRBD2 matches 8 bases. The CDR3 covers 18 residues. Germline-derived CDR1 and CDR2 are MDHEN and SYDVKM. V lost 8 bases and J lost 1; bases outside the gene matches: 15. CDR3 sequence: CASSSARSGGLNTGELFF. The CDR3 DNA is TGTGCCAGCTCTTCTGCCAGAAGCGGGGGCCTGAACACCGGGGAGCTGTTTTTT.

The chain links TRBV5-4 to TRBJ2-1, with 12 bases aligning to TRBD2. The CDR3 runs to 18 residues. The J segment lost 5 bases and the V segment lost 2 bases, leaving 11 bases of the junction unmatched. The germline V gene encodes CDR1 SGHNT and CDR2 YYREEE (reference sequence). CDR3 sequence (DNA): TGTGCCAGCAGCTTAATGGGGCTAGCGGGGGGGCCCAACAATGAGCAGTTCTTC. Encoded protein: CASSLMGLAGGPNNEQFF.

J is TRBJ1-1 and V is TRBV29-1; tentatively, D is TRBD1 (5 bases). Looked up from germline, CDR1 is SQVTM and CDR2 is ANQGSEA. CDR3 length: 13 amino acids. Trimming pared 7 bases from V and 0 bases from J, leaving 12 bases between. This CDR3 reads CSGSREMNTEAFF. The CDR3 nucleotides are TGCAGCGGTAGCAGGGAAATGAACACTGAAGCTTTCTTT.

The rearrangement links TRBV6-4 to TRBJ2-7, with 9 nucleotides matching TRBD1. The CDR3 consists of 13 residues. Germline assignment: CDR1 MRHNA and CDR2 SNTAGT. V was clipped by 5 bases and J by 6 bases; unmatched bases: 5. The DNA for the CDR3 is TGTGCCAGCAGTTACGGGACAGGGTCCGAGCAGTACTTC. This sequence encodes CASSYGTGSEQYF.

The chain couples TRBV6-6 to TRBJ2-4; TRBD1 agrees at 8 bases. The V gene end was trimmed by 4 bases and the J gene end by 8 bases; junction bases not matched to a gene: 13. Germline lookup yields CDR1 MNHNY and CDR2 SVGAGI (reference sequence). This CDR3 has 16 amino acids. The CDR3 spells CASSFIQGARRDIQYF. The CDR3 coding sequence is TGTGCCAGCAGTTTTATCCAGGGGGCCCGCCGTGACATTCAGTACTTC.

V is TRBV9 and J is TRBJ1-2; possibly TRBD1 for D (5 bases). The CDR3 spans 16 residues. Germline V gene data show CDR1 as SGDLS and CDR2 as YYNGEE. Deletions cut 5 bases from V and 0 bases from J, with 17 bases between. The CDR3 bases are TGTGCCAGCAGTGACACAACAGGCCTTACTAACTATGGCTACACCTTC. This gives the protein CASSDTTGLTNYGYTF.

This rearrangement joins TRBV4-1 to TRBJ2-7, with D possibly TRBD1 on 6 matching bases. The CDR3 spans 15 residues. Germline V gene data show CDR1 as MGHRA and CDR2 as YSYEKL. Between the trimmed V and J ends, which lost 5 bases and 7 bases, there was a span of 21 bases. The CDR3 here is CASSYSAQGPGEQYF. The CDR3, as DNA: TGCGCCAGCAGCTACTCGGCCCAGGGGCCGGGAGAGCAGTACTTC.

The rearrangement uses TRBV2 and TRBJ2-1, with 10 bases that match TRBD2. V shed 3 bases and J 5 bases; nucleotides not matched to a gene: 4. This CDR3 is built from 15 residues. Germline lookup yields CDR1 SNHLY and CDR2 FYNNEI. CDR3 sequence: CASSEFLAGDNEQFF. CDR3 nucleotide sequence: TGTGCCAGCAGTGAGTTTCTAGCGGGGGACAATGAGCAGTTCTTC. Variable domain in full (rest from reference TRBV2 and TRBJ2-1): EPEVTQTPSHQVTQMGQEVILRCVPISNHLYFYWYRQILGQKVEFLVSFYNNEISEKSEIFDDQFSVERPDGSNFTLKIRSTKLEDSAMYFCASSEFLAGDNEQFFGPGTRLTVL.

The chain couples TRBV10-3 to TRBJ2-3; 8 bases match TRBD1. Germline CDR1 reads ENHRY; CDR2 reads SYGVKD. The length of the CDR3 is 13 residues. The V gene end was trimmed by 6 bases and the J gene end by 3 bases; junction bases not matched to a gene: 2. The CDR3: CAIRTGGTDTQYF. For the CDR3, the DNA is TGTGCCATCAGAACAGGGGGAACAGATACGCAGTATTTT.

This chain connects TRBV19 to TRBJ1-5; a weak D match, TRBD1 (5 bases). V was shortened by 10 bases and J by 4 bases, with 17 bases between the two germline ends. This CDR3 is 14 amino acids long. CDR1 LNHDA and CDR2 SQIVND come from the germline V gene (reference sequence). The CDR3 DNA reads TGTGCCACCTCGGCGGGGGAGGGAAATCAGCCCCAGCATTTT. Translating gives CATSAGEGNQPQHF.

V usage is TRBV28 and J usage is TRBJ1-5; D gene ambiguous. Germline V CDR1 and CDR2: MDHEN, SYDVKM. There are 15 residues in the CDR3. Trimming cost V 2 bases and J 6 bases, with 14 bases left between them. DNA for the CDR3: TGTGCCAGCAGTTTACTTCGGGTTCGGGGTCAGCCCCAGCATTTT. This encodes CASSLLRVRGQPQHF.

Here the CDR3 DNA reads TGTGCCAGCAGCTTGGTCTCAGGGTTGGATAATGGCTACACCTTC. Protein product: CASSLVSGLDNGYTF. V gene TRBV5-6 combines with J gene TRBJ1-2; maybe TRBD1 (5 bases). The CDR3 consists of 15 residues. The V end lost 0 bases, the J end lost 6 bases, and 15 bases lay between the germline ends. Germline CDR1 is SGHDT and CDR2 is YYEEEE.

The chain has TRBV7-9 and TRBJ1-4, with 7 bases that match TRBD1. The germline V gene encodes CDR1 SEHNR and CDR2 FQNEAQ (reference sequence). CDR3 length equals 12 residues. The trim removed 11 bases at V and 7 bases at J, leaving 7 bases unmatched. CDR3 sequence (DNA): TGTGCCGGTGGGCAGGGGGTTGAAAAACTGTTTTTT. This codes for CAGGQGVEKLFF.

The chain links TRBV25-1 to TRBJ1-6; D gene unclear. Germline assignment: CDR1 MGHDK and CDR2 SYGVNS. The ends were cut back, 8 bases at V and 0 bases at J, with 14 bases in the middle. The CDR3 is made up of 16 amino acids. Written as DNA, the CDR3 is TGTGCCAGCGAACGGACTTCTAGCTCCTATAATTCACCCCTCCACTTT. Protein: CASERTSSSYNSPLHF.

The chain has TRBV29-1 and TRBJ2-7; 8 bases agree with TRBD1. Germline CDR1 is SQVTM and CDR2 is ANQGSEA. The CDR3 sequence is 13 residues long. Trimming removed 3 bases from V and 6 bases from J; junction bases left unmatched: 7. The CDR3 nucleotides are TGCAGCGTTGATTGGCCAGGGGGCGCCGAGCAGTACTTC. Amino acid sequence: CSVDWPGGAEQYF.